What follows is one T cell receptor (beta chain) and its context. The specificity of this receptor is unknown. No much larger clone exists at a distance of one base, and base qualities are not known. The source of the sample is a study of brain T cells in children with intractable seizures (dated by TCRdb to the early 2020s). Background for the entire study: As a first screen for immune gene transcripts, resected brain tissue from just under 55 pediatric epilepsy surgery cases was run on a NanoString immunology panel. Among the roughly 12 selected surgery cases, pre-surgery blood was additionally sequenced for eight, leaving four cases with brain tissue only.

The paper's findings and limits, for the study overall: Because pre- and post-surgery blood were sequenced to different depths, clones absent from the pre-surgery sample may reflect undersampling. Viral specificity was inferred only from CDR3 sequence similarity, and patients' HCMV serostatus was unknown.

The time point tag for this specimen amounts to: resected brain tissue, or blood drawn just prior to surgery. The surgery cases that showed the highest brain T cell transcript signatures were chosen for TCR beta chain sequencing of brain tissue, and of blood when it was available. Prior to surgery, the patients had been treated with at least one anti-epileptic drug. The TCR-sequenced patients were children whose drug-resistant epilepsy was caused by tuberous sclerosis complex, focal cortical dysplasia, Rasmussen encephalitis or hemimegalencephaly. The blood samples were collected right before the epilepsy surgery. Bulk genomic DNA was extracted from unsorted brain tissue and whole blood with the Monarch genomic DNA purification kit. The immunoSEQ assay was used to generate TCR beta chain sequences from genomic DNA. On the study's bioinformatics: Any CDR3 sequence that did not begin with the conserved framework cysteine at position 104 was removed by hand. To get clonality, the normalized Shannon's Diversity Index was subtracted from one, giving values from 0 (maximal diversity) to 1 (oligoclonal). Differences in the frequency of the same CDR3 between samples, such as brain versus blood, were assessed with chi-squared comparison-of-proportions tests. Public clonotypes were found through immuneACCESS searches, while the VDJdb browser was used to judge similarity to known antiviral clonotypes. TCRdb carries this immuneACCESS record with in-frame sequences only. Its versions omit some clonotypes, under half of them owing to an unresolved V gene in the studies checked, with the rest unexplained. V, J and clone size reflect that table, while D and trimming were determined from the DNA. This sample holds about 120,000 clones; 94% were observed only once. About 3.8% of the sample rests with the top ten.

Including the terminal cysteine and phenylalanine, the CDR3 comprises 16 residues. The DNA shown is the 48-base CDR3, in frame from base 1. A distance of 14 bases separates the germline ends of V and J, which lose 2 bases and 1 base respectively. According to the germline V gene (reference sequence), CDR1 reads LNHDA and CDR2 reads SQIVND. The clonotype comes from a boy under two years old with hemimegalencephaly and intractable seizures. The starting material was peripheral blood, obtained at surgery. The chain is assembled from TRBV19 and TRBJ1-1; the D gene cannot be named for sure. The nucleotides are TGTGCCAGTAGTATAAGCTCGGCAGCCCAGAACACTGAAGCTTTCTTT. This encodes CASSISSAAQNTEAFF.